These 17 T cell receptor beta chains were sequenced from one sample in a study of CD8 T cells in Susac syndrome. Random hexamers served to reverse transcribe roughly 0.5 to 1 ug RNA. TCRdb itself ran the immunoSEQ multiplex PCR reads through MiXCR, one entry per CDR3 protein. Of around 170,000 distinct CDR3 sequences listed, 95% are singletons. The sequenced sample was CD8+ T cells from PBMCs. These receptors came from a human donor with Susac syndrome.

CDR3 nucleotide sequence: TGTGCCAGCAGTTTAAGTAGCGCCCACGAGCAGTACTTC. It specifies CASSLSSAHEQYF. This chain joins TRBV27 and TRBJ2-7; perhaps TRBD2 as D (5 bases). The V end lost 2 bases, the J end lost 5 bases, and 10 bases lay between the germline ends. The CDR3 has 13 residues. Germline V gives CDR1 MNHEY, CDR2 SMNVEV (reference sequence).

This chain connects TRBV4-1 to TRBJ1-5; D uncertain. The CDR3 sequence is 14 residues long. Germline loops: CDR1 MGHRA, CDR2 YSYEKL. The germline V and J ends were trimmed by 2 bases and 8 bases, with 13 bases remaining between them. CDR3 bases: TGCGCCAGCAGCCAATGGGCGGCATCGGAGCCCCAGCATTTT. This codes for CASSQWAASEPQHF.

The CDR3 here is CSVEGDDVYEQYF. The CDR3 DNA reads as TGCAGCGTTGAGGGGGACGATGTTTACGAGCAGTACTTC. This rearrangement joins TRBV29-1 to TRBJ2-7, with D perhaps matching TRBD1 or TRBD2 (5 bases each). Between the trimmed V and J ends, which lost 3 bases and 4 bases, there was a span of 13 bases. Germline loops: CDR1 SQVTM, CDR2 ANQGSEA. The CDR3 runs 13 residues.

This clonotype was observed a handful of times. V and J are TRBV12-3 or TRBV12-4 and TRBJ2-7; 7 positions match TRBD2. The J segment lost 3 bases and the V segment lost 3 bases, leaving 2 bases of the junction unmatched. This CDR3 contains 13 residues. Here the CDR3 reads CASSFGTIYEQYF. The CDR3 nucleotides are TGTGCCAGCAGTTTTGGGACTATCTACGAGCAGTACTTC.

Here the CDR3 DNA reads TGTGCCAGCAGCCCCAGGGATACGCAGTATTTT. It is translated as CASSPRDTQYF. The genes are TRBV6-1 and TRBJ2-3; D call uncertain. This CDR3 has 11 residues. V dropped 6 bases and J dropped 6 bases, with 7 bases sitting between them. Germline V gives CDR1 MNHNS, CDR2 SASEGT.

The genes are TRBV3-1 and TRBJ1-2; possible D gene TRBD1, 5 bases. The germline gives CDR1 LGHDT, CDR2 YNNKEL (reference sequence). The CDR3 consists of 15 residues. The V end was cut by 1 base, the J end by 4 bases, with 13 bases between. CDR3 nucleotides: TGTGCCAGCAGCCAAGGGAAGACAGCGGGCTATGGCTACACCTTC. Its translation: CASSQGKTAGYGYTF.

The CDR3 reads CASSRGGGTEAFF. The CDR3 DNA is TGTGCCAGCTCTCGGGGCGGGGGTACTGAAGCTTTCTTT. The gene calls are TRBV3-1 and TRBJ1-1; D perhaps matches TRBD1 (5 bases). Germline values: CDR1 LGHDT, CDR2 YNNKEL (reference sequence). V was trimmed by 8 bases and J by 5 bases, leaving 15 bases between them. The CDR3 consists of 13 residues.

Concerning this clonotype: The junction and the germline gene differ at one end; a read error may be behind it. The chain combines TRBV7-6 with TRBJ2-3, with D unclear. The CDR3 is made up of 13 amino acids. CDR1 and CDR2 (germline): SGHVS, FNYEAQ. CDR3 nucleotides: TGTGCCACCAGCCGTCGGGGCACAGATACGCAGTATTTT. The encoded protein is CATSRRGTDTQYF. Looking up the rest from reference TRBV7-6 and TRBJ2-3 gives the full variable domain: GAGVSQSPRYKVTKRGQDVALRCDPISGHVSLYWYRQALGQGPEFLTYFNYEAQQDKSGLPNDRFSAERPEGSISTLTIQRTEQRDSAMYRCATSRRGTDTQYFGPGTRLTVL.

The chain has TRBV9 and TRBJ2-7, with D possibly TRBD2 on 6 matching bases. V was pared by 4 bases and J by 4 bases, with 12 bases between. The CDR3 sequence is 13 residues long. Germline V gene data show CDR1 as SGDLS and CDR2 as YYNGEE. CDR3 sequence (DNA): TGTGCCAGCAGCCAGGCGGGGTCTTACGAGCAGTACTTC. It is translated as CASSQAGSYEQYF.

The V and J genes are TRBV9 and TRBJ2-1; 7 bases align to TRBD1. Looked up from germline, CDR1 is SGDLS and CDR2 is YYNGEE. The CDR3 loop spans 14 amino acids. Trimming removed 10 bases from V and 3 bases from J; junction bases left unmatched: 10. The CDR3 sequence: CASKQGDGYNEQFF. In DNA, the CDR3 is TGTGCCTCCAAGCAGGGGGACGGCTACAATGAGCAGTTCTTC. The full variable domain, in which reference TRBV9 and TRBJ2-1 provide the parts outside the CDR3, is DSGVTQTPKHLITATGQRVTLRCSPRSGDLSVYWYQQSLDQGLQFLIQYYNGEERAKGNILERFSAQQFPDLHSELNLSSLELGDSALYFCASKQGDGYNEQFFGPGTRLTVL.

V usage is TRBV13 and J usage is TRBJ1-1; perhaps TRBD1 as D (6 bases). Deletions cut 5 bases from V and 5 bases from J, with 18 bases between. Germline values: CDR1 PRHDT, CDR2 FYEKMQ (reference sequence). CDR3 length equals 15 residues. This CDR3 reads CASSQQLGARTEAFF. DNA of the CDR3: TGTGCCAGCAGCCAACAATTGGGGGCGAGGACTGAAGCTTTCTTT. Full variable domain (missing parts from reference TRBV13 and TRBJ1-1): AAGVIQSPRHLIKEKRETATLKCYPIPRHDTVYWYQQGPGQDPQFLISFYEKMQSDKGSIPDRFSAQQFSDYHSELNMSSLELGDSALYFCASSQQLGARTEAFFGQGTRLTVV.

The gene calls are TRBV9 and TRBJ1-1; a possible D gene is TRBD1 (5 bases). Trimming stripped 4 bases from V and 11 bases from J, with 15 bases between. The CDR3 spans 12 residues. CDR1 and CDR2 from the germline V gene are SGDLS and YYNGEE. Here the CDR3 reads CASSPAGGFAFF. CDR3 in DNA: TGTGCCAGCAGCCCCGCGGGGGGGTTCGCTTTCTTT.

The rearrangement joins TRBV19 to TRBJ1-5, with a weak D call TRBD1 (6 bases). The V gene's germline CDR1 is LNHDA and CDR2 SQIVND (reference sequence). There are 13 residues in the CDR3. The V and J ends lost 7 bases and 7 bases respectively, with 14 bases between them. DNA for the CDR3: TGTGCCAGTACCTCAACAGGGAGCCAGCCCCAGCATTTT. Residues: CASTSTGSQPQHF.

This clonotype was recorded a few times. The rearrangement links TRBV11-2 to TRBJ2-3, with TRBD2 identical over 9 bases. Germline V lookup: CDR1 SGHAT, CDR2 FQNNGV. This CDR3 comprises 16 residues. The V gene end was trimmed by 5 bases and the J gene end by 3 bases; junction bases not matched to a gene: 9. CDR3 in amino acids: CASSPPGLASTDTQYF. The CDR3 coding sequence is TGTGCCAGCAGCCCACCAGGACTAGCGTCGACAGATACGCAGTATTTT.

This clonotype appeared a single time. V is TRBV7-3 and J is TRBJ1-2; the match to TRBD1 covers 12 bases. The CDR3 extends over 17 amino acids. V was pared by 5 bases and J by 7 bases, with 14 bases of the junction left unmatched. In germline, CDR1 is SGHTA, CDR2 FQGTGA. The CDR3 DNA reads TGTGCCAGCAGCCCCGACGGGACAGGGGGCCAGGGCAGTGGCTACACCTTC. Translation gives CASSPDGTGGQGSGYTF.

This clonotype was detected only once. The V call is TRBV5-5, the J call TRBJ1-6; D might be TRBD1 (5 bases). The V and J ends lost 2 bases and 7 bases respectively, with 13 bases between them. The CDR3 is made up of 15 amino acids. Germline V gives CDR1 SGHKS, CDR2 YYEKEE (reference sequence). The CDR3 protein is CASSFQGSGNSPLHF. The CDR3 coding sequence is TGTGCCAGCAGCTTCCAGGGTTCAGGGAATTCACCCCTCCACTTT.

The chain uses TRBV5-1 and TRBJ2-1, with 7 bases matching TRBD1. J was trimmed by 10 bases and V by 4 bases; bases with no gene match: 5. Germline V gives CDR1 SGHRS, CDR2 YFSETQ. This CDR3 spans 12 amino acids. Here the CDR3 DNA reads TGCGCCAGCAGCACCGACAGGGCCGAGCAGTTCTTC. Amino acids: CASSTDRAEQFF. Full variable domain (missing parts from reference TRBV5-1 and TRBJ2-1): KAGVTQTPRYLIKTRGQQVTLSCSPISGHRSVSWYQQTPGQGLQFLFEYFSETQRNKGNFPGRFSGRQFSNSRSEMNVSTLELGDSALYLCASSTDRAEQFFGPGTRLTVL.